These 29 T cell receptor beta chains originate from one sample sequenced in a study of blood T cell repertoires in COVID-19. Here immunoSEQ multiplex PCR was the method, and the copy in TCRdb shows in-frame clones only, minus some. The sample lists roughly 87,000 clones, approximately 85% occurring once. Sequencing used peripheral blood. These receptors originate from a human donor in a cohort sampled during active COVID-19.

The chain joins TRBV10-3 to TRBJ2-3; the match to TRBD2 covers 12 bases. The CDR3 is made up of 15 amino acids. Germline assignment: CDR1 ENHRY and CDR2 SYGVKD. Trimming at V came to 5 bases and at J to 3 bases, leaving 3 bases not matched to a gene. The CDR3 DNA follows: TGTGCCATCAGTCAACTAGCGGGAGGTACAGATACGCAGTATTTT. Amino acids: CAISQLAGGTDTQYF.

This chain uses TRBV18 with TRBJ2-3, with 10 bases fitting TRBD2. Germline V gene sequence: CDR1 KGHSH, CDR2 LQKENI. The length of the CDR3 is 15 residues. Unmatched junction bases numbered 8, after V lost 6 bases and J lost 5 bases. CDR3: CASSTSGGAGDTQYF. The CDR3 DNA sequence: TGTGCCAGCTCGACAAGCGGGGGGGCAGGAGATACGCAGTATTTT.

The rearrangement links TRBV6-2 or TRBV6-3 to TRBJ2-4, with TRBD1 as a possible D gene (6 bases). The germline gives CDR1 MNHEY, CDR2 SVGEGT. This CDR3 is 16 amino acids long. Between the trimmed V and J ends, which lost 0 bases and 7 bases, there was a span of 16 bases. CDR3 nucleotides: TGTGCCAGCAGTTACTCTTCCGGGAAGAGGGGGAACATTCAGTACTTC. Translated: CASSYSSGKRGNIQYF.

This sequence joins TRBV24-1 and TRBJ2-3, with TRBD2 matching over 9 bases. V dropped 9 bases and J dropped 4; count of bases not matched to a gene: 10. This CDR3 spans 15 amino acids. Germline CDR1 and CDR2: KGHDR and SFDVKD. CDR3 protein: CATAGGGTSSDTQYF. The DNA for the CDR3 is TGTGCCACCGCGGGAGGTGGGACTAGCTCAGATACGCAGTATTTT.

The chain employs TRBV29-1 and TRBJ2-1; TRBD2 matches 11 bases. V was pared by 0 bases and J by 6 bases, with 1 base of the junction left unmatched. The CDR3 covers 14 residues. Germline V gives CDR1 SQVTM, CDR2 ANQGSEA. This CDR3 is CSVEELAGVNEQFF. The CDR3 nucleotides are TGCAGCGTTGAAGAACTAGCGGGAGTCAATGAGCAGTTCTTC.

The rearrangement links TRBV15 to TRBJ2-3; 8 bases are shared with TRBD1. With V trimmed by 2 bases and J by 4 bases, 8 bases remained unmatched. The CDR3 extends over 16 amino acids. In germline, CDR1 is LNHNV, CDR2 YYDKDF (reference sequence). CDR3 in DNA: TGTGCCACCAGCAGAACCGACAGGGGAGGTGCAGATACGCAGTATTTT. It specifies CATSRTDRGGADTQYF.

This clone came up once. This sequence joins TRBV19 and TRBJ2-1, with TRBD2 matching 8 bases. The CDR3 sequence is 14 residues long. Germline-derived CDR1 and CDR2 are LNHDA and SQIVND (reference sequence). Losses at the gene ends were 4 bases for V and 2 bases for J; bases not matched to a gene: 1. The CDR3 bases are TGTGCCAGTAGTAGCGGGAGGACCTACAATGAGCAGTTCTTC. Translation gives CASSSGRTYNEQFF.

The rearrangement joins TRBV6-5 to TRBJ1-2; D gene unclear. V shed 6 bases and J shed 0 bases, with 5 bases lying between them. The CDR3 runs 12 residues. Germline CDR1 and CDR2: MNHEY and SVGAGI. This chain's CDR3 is CASRTANYGYTF. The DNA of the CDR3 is TGTGCCAGCAGGACTGCTAACTATGGCTACACCTTC.

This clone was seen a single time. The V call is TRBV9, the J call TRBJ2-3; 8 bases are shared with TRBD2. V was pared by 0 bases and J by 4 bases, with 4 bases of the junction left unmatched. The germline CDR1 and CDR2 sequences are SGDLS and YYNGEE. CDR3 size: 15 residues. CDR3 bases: TGTGCCAGCAGCGTAGTTGCGGGGGGAGCAGATACGCAGTATTTT. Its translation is CASSVVAGGADTQYF.

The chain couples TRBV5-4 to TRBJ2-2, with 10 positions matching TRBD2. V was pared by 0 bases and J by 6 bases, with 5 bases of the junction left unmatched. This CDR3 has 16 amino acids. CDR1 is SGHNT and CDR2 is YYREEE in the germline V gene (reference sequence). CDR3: CASSLDASGSPGELFF. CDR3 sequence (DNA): TGTGCCAGCAGCTTGGATGCTAGCGGGAGTCCCGGGGAGCTGTTTTTT.

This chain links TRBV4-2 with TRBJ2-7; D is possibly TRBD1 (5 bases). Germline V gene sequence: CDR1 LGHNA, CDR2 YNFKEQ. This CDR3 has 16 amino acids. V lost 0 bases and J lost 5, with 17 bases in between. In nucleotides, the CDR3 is TGTGCCAGCAGCCAAGAGGATCAGGGTTGGTTCAACGAGCAGTACTTC. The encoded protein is CASSQEDQGWFNEQYF.

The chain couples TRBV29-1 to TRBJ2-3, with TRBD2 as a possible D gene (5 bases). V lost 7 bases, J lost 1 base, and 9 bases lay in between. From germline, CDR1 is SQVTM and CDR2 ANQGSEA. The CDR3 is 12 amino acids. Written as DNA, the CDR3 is TGCAGCGGCGGAGGAGGCACAGATACGCAGTATTTT. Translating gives CSGGGGTDTQYF.

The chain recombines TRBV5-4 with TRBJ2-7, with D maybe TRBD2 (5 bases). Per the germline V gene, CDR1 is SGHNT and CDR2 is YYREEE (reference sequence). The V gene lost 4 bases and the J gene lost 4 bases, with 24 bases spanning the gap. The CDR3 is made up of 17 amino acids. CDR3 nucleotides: TGTGCCAGCAGCGCAGGTCCCCTAGCAAGACAAACATACGAGCAGTACTTC. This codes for CASSAGPLARQTYEQYF.

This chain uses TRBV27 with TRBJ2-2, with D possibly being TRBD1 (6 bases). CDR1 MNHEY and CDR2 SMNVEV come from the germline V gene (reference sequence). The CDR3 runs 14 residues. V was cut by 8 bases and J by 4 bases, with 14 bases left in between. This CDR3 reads CASRAGVITGELFF. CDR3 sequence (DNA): TGTGCCAGCCGGGCAGGGGTCATCACCGGGGAGCTGTTTTTT.

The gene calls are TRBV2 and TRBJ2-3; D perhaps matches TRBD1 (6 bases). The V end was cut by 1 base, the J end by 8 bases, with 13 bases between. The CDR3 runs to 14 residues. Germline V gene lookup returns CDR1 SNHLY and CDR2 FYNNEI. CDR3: CASSEVRGSSTQYF. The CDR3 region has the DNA TGTGCCAGCAGTGAAGTAAGGGGGTCTAGTACGCAGTATTTT.

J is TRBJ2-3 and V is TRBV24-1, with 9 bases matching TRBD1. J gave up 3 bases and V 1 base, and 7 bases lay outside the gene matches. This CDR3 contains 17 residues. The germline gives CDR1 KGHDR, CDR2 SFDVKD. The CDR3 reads CATSDFQTGGMTDTQYF. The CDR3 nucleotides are TGTGCCACCAGTGATTTCCAGACAGGGGGGATGACAGATACGCAGTATTTT.

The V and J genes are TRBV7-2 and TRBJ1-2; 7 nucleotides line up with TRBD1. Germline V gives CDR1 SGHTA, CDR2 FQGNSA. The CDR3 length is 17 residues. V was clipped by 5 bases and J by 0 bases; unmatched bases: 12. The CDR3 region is CASSPRDRQGSNYGYTF. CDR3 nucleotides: TGTGCCAGCAGCCCGCGGGATCGACAGGGCTCTAACTATGGCTACACCTTC.

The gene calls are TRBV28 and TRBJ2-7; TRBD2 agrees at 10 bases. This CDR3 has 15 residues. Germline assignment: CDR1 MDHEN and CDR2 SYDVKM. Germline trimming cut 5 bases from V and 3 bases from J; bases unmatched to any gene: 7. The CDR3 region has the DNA TGTGCCAGCAGTCCCGGGACTAGCGTTAACTACGAGCAGTACTTC. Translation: CASSPGTSVNYEQYF.

CDR3 nucleotide sequence: TGTGCCATCAGTCCCTCTAGCGGGAGGGCCTACAATGAGCAGTTCTTC. Amino acid sequence: CAISPSSGRAYNEQFF. J is TRBJ2-1 and V is TRBV10-3; 12 bases line up with TRBD2. The CDR3 is made up of 16 amino acids. CDR1 is ENHRY and CDR2 is SYGVKD in the germline V gene. After removal of 5 bases from V and 2 bases from J, the junction contained 4 bases not matched to a gene.

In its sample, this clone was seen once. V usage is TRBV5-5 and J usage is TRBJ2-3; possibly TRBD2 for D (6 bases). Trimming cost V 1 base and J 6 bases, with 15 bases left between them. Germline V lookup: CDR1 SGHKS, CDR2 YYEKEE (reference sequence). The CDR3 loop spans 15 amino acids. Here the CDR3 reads CASSLKGREADTQYF. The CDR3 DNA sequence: TGTGCCAGCAGCTTGAAGGGCAGGGAGGCCGATACGCAGTATTTT.

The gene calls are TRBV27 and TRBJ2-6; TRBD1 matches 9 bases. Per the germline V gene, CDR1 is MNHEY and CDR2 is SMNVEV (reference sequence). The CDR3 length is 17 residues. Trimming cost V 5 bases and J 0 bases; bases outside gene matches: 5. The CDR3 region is CASSPGQGSSGANVLTF. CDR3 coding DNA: TGTGCCAGCAGTCCGGGACAGGGAAGCTCTGGGGCCAACGTCCTGACTTTC.

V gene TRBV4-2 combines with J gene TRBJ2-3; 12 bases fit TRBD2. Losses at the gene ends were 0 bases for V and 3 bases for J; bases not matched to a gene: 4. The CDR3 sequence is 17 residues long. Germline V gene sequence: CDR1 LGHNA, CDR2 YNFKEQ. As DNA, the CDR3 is TGTGCCAGCAGCCAAGATCGGACTAGCGGGAAGACAGATACGCAGTATTTT. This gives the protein CASSQDRTSGKTDTQYF.

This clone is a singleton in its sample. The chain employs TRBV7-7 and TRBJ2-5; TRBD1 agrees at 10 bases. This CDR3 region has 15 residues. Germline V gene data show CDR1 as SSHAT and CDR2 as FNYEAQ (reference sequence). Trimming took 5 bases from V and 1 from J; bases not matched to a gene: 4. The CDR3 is CASSRDRGVQETQYF. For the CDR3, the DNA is TGTGCCAGCAGCAGGGACAGGGGTGTCCAAGAGACCCAGTACTTC.

For the CDR3, the DNA is TGTGCCACCAGTGGACCTACTAGCGGGAAGGCCCCAGATACGCAGTATTTT. As protein: CATSGPTSGKAPDTQYF. V and J are TRBV24-1 and TRBJ2-3; TRBD2 matches at 10 bases. The germline gives CDR1 KGHDR, CDR2 SFDVKD. CDR3 length: 17 amino acids. Germline trimming cut 5 bases from V and 4 bases from J; bases unmatched to any gene: 11.

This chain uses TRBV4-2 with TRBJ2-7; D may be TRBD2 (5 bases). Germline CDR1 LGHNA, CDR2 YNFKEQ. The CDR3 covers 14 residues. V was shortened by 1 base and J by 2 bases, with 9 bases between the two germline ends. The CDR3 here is CASSQASGAYEQYF. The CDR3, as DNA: TGTGCCAGCAGCCAAGCCAGCGGTGCCTACGAGCAGTACTTC.

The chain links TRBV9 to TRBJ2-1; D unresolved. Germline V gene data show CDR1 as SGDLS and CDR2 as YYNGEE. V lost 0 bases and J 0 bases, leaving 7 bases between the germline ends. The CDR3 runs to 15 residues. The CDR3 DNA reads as TGTGCCAGCAGCGTAGACCCGAGCTCCTACAATGAGCAGTTCTTC. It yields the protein CASSVDPSSYNEQFF.

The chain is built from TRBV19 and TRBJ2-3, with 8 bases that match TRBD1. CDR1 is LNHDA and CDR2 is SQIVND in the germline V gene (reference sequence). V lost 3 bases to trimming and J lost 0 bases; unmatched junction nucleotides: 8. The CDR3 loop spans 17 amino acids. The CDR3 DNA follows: TGTGCCAGTAGTATGGAATTGGGACAGGCCAGCACAGATACGCAGTATTTT. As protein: CASSMELGQASTDTQYF.

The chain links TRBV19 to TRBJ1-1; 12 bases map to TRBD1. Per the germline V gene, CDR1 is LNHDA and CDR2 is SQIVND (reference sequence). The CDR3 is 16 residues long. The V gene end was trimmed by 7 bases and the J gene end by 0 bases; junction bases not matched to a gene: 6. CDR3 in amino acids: CASTPRDRGLNTEAFF. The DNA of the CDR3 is TGTGCCAGTACCCCCCGGGACAGGGGGCTGAACACTGAAGCTTTCTTT.

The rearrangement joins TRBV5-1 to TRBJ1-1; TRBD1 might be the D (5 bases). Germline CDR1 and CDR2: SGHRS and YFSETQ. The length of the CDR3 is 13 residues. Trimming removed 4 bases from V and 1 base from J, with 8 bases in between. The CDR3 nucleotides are TGCGCCAGCAGCCTCGACAGGAACACTGAAGCTTTCTTT. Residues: CASSLDRNTEAFF. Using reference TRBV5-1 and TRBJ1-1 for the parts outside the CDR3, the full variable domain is KAGVTQTPRYLIKTRGQQVTLSCSPISGHRSVSWYQQTPGQGLQFLFEYFSETQRNKGNFPGRFSGRQFSNSRSEMNVSTLELGDSALYLCASSLDRNTEAFFGQGTRLTVV.